Shown below are 24 T cell receptor beta chains from a single sample sequenced in a study of T cell changes during pregnancy in multiple sclerosis. Only in-frame clones appear in the TCRdb table, and some are missing; sequencing was by immunoSEQ multiplex PCR. Of tens of thousands of clones listed, roughly 93% are singletons. The sample consisted of peripheral blood, taken in the second trimester of pregnancy. The receptor source for this set is a female donor with multiple sclerosis, enrolled in a pregnancy study.

The chain employs TRBV30 and TRBJ2-2; 7 nucleotides align to TRBD2. Germline CDR1 is GTSNPN and CDR2 is SVGIG (reference sequence). CDR3 size: 13 residues. J lost 6 bases, V lost 5 bases, and 6 bases had no gene match. The CDR3 DNA sequence: TGTGCCTGGGGGGGAGGGATGGCCGGGGAGCTGTTTTTT. Its translation: CAWGGGMAGELFF.

The chain carries TRBV6-5 and TRBJ2-7; TRBD1 matches at 7 bases. The germline V gene encodes CDR1 MNHEY and CDR2 SVGAGI. V was pared by 4 bases and J by 0 bases, with 3 bases of the junction left unmatched. The CDR3 runs 14 residues. CDR3 nucleotide sequence: TGTGCCAGCAGTTTGACAGGGAGCTCCTACGAGCAGTACTTC. It yields the protein CASSLTGSSYEQYF.

This chain joins TRBV7-9 and TRBJ1-1; 8 nucleotides match TRBD1. Germline values: CDR1 SEHNR, CDR2 FQNEAQ (reference sequence). V was clipped by 5 bases and J by 6 bases; unmatched bases: 11. CDR3 size: 15 residues. In DNA, the CDR3 is TGTGCCAGCAGCAAGAACCCGGACAGGGTGCCTGAAGCTTTCTTT. This sequence encodes CASSKNPDRVPEAFF.

V usage is TRBV20-1 and J usage is TRBJ2-1; D gene ambiguous. This CDR3 is built from 11 residues. CDR1 is DFQATT and CDR2 is SNEGSKA in the germline V gene (reference sequence). Trimming removed 3 bases from V and 3 bases from J, with 3 bases in between. Here the CDR3 reads CSASHYNEQFF. CDR3 nucleotide sequence: TGCAGTGCTAGTCACTACAATGAGCAGTTCTTC.

This clone was counted once. The chain has TRBV19 and TRBJ2-7, with 7 nucleotides matching TRBD1. Unmatched junction bases numbered 1, after V lost 2 bases and J lost 3 bases. Per the germline V gene, CDR1 is LNHDA and CDR2 is SQIVND (reference sequence). The CDR3 extends over 13 amino acids. The CDR3 DNA is TGTGCCAGTAGTATACGACAGGGCTACGAGCAGTACTTC. Translating gives CASSIRQGYEQYF.

This clone was recorded only once. The CDR3 region has the DNA TGCAGCGTTGAGCCCGGAGGAGGGGAGCTGTTTTTT. This translates into CSVEPGGGELFF. The chain links TRBV29-1 to TRBJ2-2, with D possibly being TRBD2 (5 bases). Germline V gene sequence: CDR1 SQVTM, CDR2 ANQGSEA. V was clipped by 3 bases and J by 8 bases, with 10 bases between them. The CDR3 totals 12 residues.

The rearrangement joins TRBV7-2 to TRBJ2-2, with 7 bases aligning to TRBD1. Germline V lookup: CDR1 SGHTA, CDR2 FQGNSA. The CDR3 spans 14 residues. V dropped 6 bases and J dropped 5; count of bases not matched to a gene: 6. CDR3 in amino acids: CASRNTGETGELFF. DNA of the CDR3: TGTGCCAGCAGGAATACAGGGGAGACCGGGGAGCTGTTTTTT.

The chain links TRBV19 to TRBJ1-1; D gene ambiguous. The ends were cut back, 5 bases at V and 5 bases at J, with 12 bases in the middle. CDR1 and CDR2 from the germline V gene are LNHDA and SQIVND (reference sequence). The CDR3 covers 13 residues. The CDR3 DNA sequence: TGTGCCAGTAGTCCCCGTGACTCTACTGAAGCTTTCTTT. The encoded protein is CASSPRDSTEAFF.

The CDR3 bases are TGTGCCAGTAGTATCGGGCCGACAGGGGGTCAAGATACGCAGTATTTT. Amino acids: CASSIGPTGGQDTQYF. This rearrangement joins TRBV19 to TRBJ2-3; 9 bases agree with TRBD1. V was clipped by 3 bases and J by 5 bases; unmatched bases: 9. This CDR3 contains 16 residues. Germline V gene sequence: CDR1 LNHDA, CDR2 SQIVND (reference sequence).

The rearrangement links TRBV18 to TRBJ1-5; 7 bases align to TRBD1. With V trimmed by 3 bases and J by 0 bases, 14 bases remained unmatched. The CDR3 loop spans 19 amino acids. CDR1 is KGHSH, CDR2 LQKENI, per germline. The CDR3 loop reads CASSPDLRDSFASNQPQHF. CDR3 in DNA: TGTGCCAGCTCACCTGATCTTAGGGACAGTTTCGCTAGCAATCAGCCCCAGCATTTT.

The rearrangement joins TRBV4-1 to TRBJ2-4; TRBD2 matches 10 bases. The CDR3 extends over 14 amino acids. Germline V lookup: CDR1 MGHRA, CDR2 YSYEKL. V lost 0 bases to trimming and J lost 13 bases; unmatched junction nucleotides: 6. CDR3 residues: CASSQDQNSGGQYF. The CDR3 DNA is TGCGCCAGCAGCCAAGATCAGAATAGCGGGGGGCAGTACTTC.

The chain is built from TRBV4-1 and TRBJ1-3, with 7 nucleotides matching TRBD1. CDR1 and CDR2 (germline): MGHRA, YSYEKL. Trimming at V came to 1 base and at J to 4 bases, leaving 13 bases not matched to a gene. This CDR3 is 18 amino acids long. CDR3: CASSQVSEGRGKGNTIYF. CDR3 DNA sequence: TGCGCCAGCAGCCAAGTATCTGAGGGCAGGGGGAAAGGAAACACCATATATTTT.

V and J are TRBV19 and TRBJ1-1; 9 bases map to TRBD1. Germline V lookup: CDR1 LNHDA, CDR2 SQIVND (reference sequence). The CDR3 length is 14 residues. With V trimmed by 5 bases and J by 5 bases, 6 bases remained unmatched. The CDR3 DNA reads TGTGCCAGTAGTTACGGGACAGGGAAGACTGAAGCTTTCTTT. This translates into CASSYGTGKTEAFF.

This chain connects TRBV27 to TRBJ2-2; 9 positions match TRBD1. Germline CDR1 and CDR2: MNHEY and SMNVEV (reference sequence). This CDR3 has 18 residues. Trimming took 3 bases from V and 5 from J; bases not matched to a gene: 13. The CDR3 nucleotides are TGTGCCAGCAGTTTTTACAGGGGGCGCTCAGTCGGGACCGGGGAGCTGTTTTTT. Translation gives CASSFYRGRSVGTGELFF.

This chain uses TRBV11-2 with TRBJ1-2, with 8 bases fitting TRBD1. J lost 8 bases, V lost 2 bases, and 4 bases had no gene match. The CDR3 sequence is 13 residues long. Germline V gene data show CDR1 as SGHAT and CDR2 as FQNNGV. CDR3 loop: CASSLPTGGGYTF. CDR3 coding DNA: TGTGCCAGCAGCTTACCCACAGGGGGAGGCTACACCTTC.

The chain uses TRBV11-2 and TRBJ1-3; no definite D call. The germline V gene has CDR1 SGHAT and CDR2 FQNNGV. Between the trimmed V and J ends, which lost 1 base and 5 bases, there was a span of 9 bases. This CDR3 is 14 amino acids long. The CDR3 DNA reads as TGTGCCAGCAGCTTAGCGGGAAGGAGAAACACCATATATTTT. Amino acid sequence: CASSLAGRRNTIYF.

The chain uses TRBV19 and TRBJ2-7; D ambiguous. V was pared by 5 bases and J by 6 bases, with 8 bases between. Looked up from germline, CDR1 is LNHDA and CDR2 is SQIVND (reference sequence). The CDR3 totals 11 residues. The CDR3 bases are TGTGCCAGTAGTCAAGCATCCGAGCAGTACTTC. Protein: CASSQASEQYF.

The rearrangement uses TRBV19 and TRBJ2-7, with 9 bases identical to TRBD1. The trim removed 6 bases at V and 5 bases at J, leaving 2 bases unmatched. Germline assignment: CDR1 LNHDA and CDR2 SQIVND (reference sequence). This CDR3 region has 12 residues. CDR3 bases: TGTGCCAGTAGGGGGACAGGGAACGAGCAGTACTTC. Translation: CASRGTGNEQYF.

V and J are TRBV19 and TRBJ2-2, with 11 bases fitting TRBD2. J gave up 7 bases and V 6 bases, and 4 bases lay outside the gene matches. Germline V CDR1 and CDR2: LNHDA, SQIVND (reference sequence). The CDR3 contains 14 residues. CDR3 DNA sequence: TGTGCCAGTAGCCCCACTAGCGGGGGCGGGGAGCTGTTTTTT. Residues: CASSPTSGGGELFF. Using reference TRBV19 and TRBJ2-2 for the parts outside the CDR3, the full variable domain is DGGITQSPKYLFRKEGQNVTLSCEQNLNHDAMYWYRQDPGQGLRLIYYSQIVNDFQKGDIAEGYSVSREKKESFPLTVTSAQKNPTAFYLCASSPTSGGGELFFGEGSRLTVL.

This chain uses TRBV5-1 with TRBJ1-2; 9 positions agree with TRBD1. The CDR3 covers 14 residues. Germline values: CDR1 SGHRS, CDR2 YFSETQ. V lost 4 bases, J lost 4 bases, and 5 bases stayed unmatched. CDR3 residues: CASSTGTGSYGYTF. CDR3 nucleotide sequence: TGCGCCAGCAGCACCGGGACAGGGAGCTATGGCTACACCTTC.

DNA for the CDR3: TGCAGTGCTCCCCTCGGGTTGACCCTCCACTTT. Encoded protein: CSAPLGLTLHF. The chain is built from TRBV20-1 and TRBJ1-6; D unclear. The CDR3 runs 11 residues. Germline V gene sequence: CDR1 DFQATT, CDR2 SNEGSKA (reference sequence). The germline V and J ends were trimmed by 5 bases and 14 bases, with 13 bases remaining between them.

The rearrangement links TRBV14 to TRBJ1-2; perhaps TRBD1 as D (6 bases). The ends were cut back, 2 bases at V and 3 bases at J, with 25 bases in the middle. CDR1 and CDR2 from the germline V gene are SGHDN and FVKESK. The CDR3 runs 19 residues. CDR3 in amino acids: CASSQIPGNRDVGHYGYTF. CDR3 DNA: TGTGCCAGCAGCCAAATCCCCGGAAACAGGGATGTGGGCCACTATGGCTACACCTTC.

The chain uses TRBV11-2 and TRBJ2-2, with D possibly matching TRBD2 (6 bases). V was pared by 4 bases and J by 4 bases, with 13 bases between. Germline CDR1 is SGHAT and CDR2 is FQNNGV. This CDR3 is built from 15 residues. The CDR3 DNA sequence: TGTGCCAGCAGCTCTAGACTGGGAGGCACCGGGGAGCTGTTTTTT. Its protein product is CASSSRLGGTGELFF.

The J gene is TRBJ2-7, the V gene TRBV2; 10 bases agree with TRBD1. The CDR3 runs 14 residues. V shed 6 bases, J shed 5 bases, and the junction held 7 bases outside the gene matches. Germline CDR1 is SNHLY and CDR2 is FYNNEI. CDR3 DNA sequence: TGTGCCAGCAGCGCGGACAGGGGGGTCCACGAGCAGTACTTC. Encoded protein: CASSADRGVHEQYF.